This T cell receptor beta chain emerged from a study of T cell clonotyping in hematopoietic cell transplantation. As concerns this clone: Its matching antigen is unknown.

V dropped 6 bases and J dropped 1; count of bases not matched to a gene: 8. This CDR3 contains 15 residues. Germline V gene data show CDR1 as SNHLY and CDR2 as FYNNEI. Libraries were prepared by immunoSEQ multiplex PCR; TCRdb keeps only in-frame clonotypes and omits some of them. The table includes approximately 80,000 clones, almost 97% detected once. Findings and caveats of the study: Few recipient clonotypes overlapped donors; over 97% were de novo at given depth.

The time point: recipient sample about 28 days before transplant, after cytoreduction. This receptor was taken from a woman aged 45-59 years with acute myeloid leukemia. Some clones in this sample may be carry-over from other donors' samples. The specimen was peripheral blood mononuclear cells, collected before stem cell transplant. The chain couples TRBV2 to TRBJ1-2; 7 bases align to TRBD1. CDR3 sequence: CASRGGQASNYGYTF. CDR3 nucleotides: TGTGCCAGCAGGGGAGGACAGGCGAGTAACTATGGCTACACCTTC.